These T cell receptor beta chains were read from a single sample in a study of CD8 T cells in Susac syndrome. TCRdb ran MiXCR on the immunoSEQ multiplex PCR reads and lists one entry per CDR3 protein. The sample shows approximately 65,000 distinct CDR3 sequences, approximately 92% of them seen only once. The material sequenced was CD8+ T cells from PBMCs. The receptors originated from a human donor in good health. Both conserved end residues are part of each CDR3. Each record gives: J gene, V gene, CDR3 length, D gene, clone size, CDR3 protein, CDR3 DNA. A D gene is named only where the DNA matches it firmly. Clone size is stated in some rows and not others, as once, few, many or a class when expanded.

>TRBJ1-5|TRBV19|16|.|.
CASSGQDTSSNQPQHF
TGTGCCAGTAGTGGACAAGACACGTCTAGCAATCAGCCCCAGCATTTT
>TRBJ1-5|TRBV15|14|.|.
CATSVDRYNQPQHF
TGTGCCACCAGCGTCGACAGGTACAATCAGCCCCAGCATTTT
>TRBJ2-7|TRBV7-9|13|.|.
CASSLTQGDEQYF
TGTGCCAGCAGCTTAACCCAGGGTGACGAGCAGTACTTC
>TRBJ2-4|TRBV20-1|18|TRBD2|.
CSASFQRGARGAKNIQYF
TGCAGTGCTTCCTTCCAGCGGGGGGCCCGGGGGGCCAAAAACATTCAGTACTTC
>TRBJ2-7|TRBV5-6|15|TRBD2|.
CASSFRLAGIYEQYF
TGTGCCAGCAGCTTTCGACTAGCGGGGATCTACGAGCAGTACTTC
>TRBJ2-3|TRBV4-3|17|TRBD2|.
CASSQDRGSGASDTQYF
TGCGCCAGCAGCCAAGATCGAGGTAGCGGGGCTTCAGATACGCAGTATTTT
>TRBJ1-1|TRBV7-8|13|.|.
CASSQGGDTEAFF
TGTGCCAGCAGCCAGGGCGGGGACACTGAAGCTTTCTTT
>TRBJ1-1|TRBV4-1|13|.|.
CASSQVGQIDAFF
TGCGCCAGCAGCCAAGTTGGTCAGATCGACGCTTTCTTT
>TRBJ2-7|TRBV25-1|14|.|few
CASTPRDPSHEQYF
TGTGCCAGCACCCCCCGGGACCCAAGCCACGAGCAGTACTTC
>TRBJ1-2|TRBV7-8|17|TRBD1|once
CASSFTTGTGKVYGYTF
TGTGCCAGCAGCTTCACTACAGGGACAGGGAAAGTCTATGGCTACACCTTC
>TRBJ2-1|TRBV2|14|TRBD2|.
CASSAGTSYGEQFF
TGTGCCAGCAGCGCCGGGACTAGCTACGGCGAGCAGTTCTTC
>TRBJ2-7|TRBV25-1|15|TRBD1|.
CASSERGGQGHEQYF
TGTGCCAGCAGTGAAAGGGGGGGACAGGGGCACGAGCAGTACTTC
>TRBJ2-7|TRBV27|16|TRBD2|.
CASSSLTSGGDSEQYF
TGTGCCAGCAGTTCCCTGACTAGCGGGGGGGACAGCGAGCAGTACTTC
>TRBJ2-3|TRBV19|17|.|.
CASSTFSAGVITDTQYF
TGTGCCAGTAGTACCTTTTCGGCAGGAGTTATCACAGATACGCAGTATTTT
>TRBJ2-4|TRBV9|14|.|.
CASSVDGGAGIQYF
TGTGCCAGCAGCGTAGATGGGGGGGCAGGCATTCAGTACTTC
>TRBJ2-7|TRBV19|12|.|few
CATGQSSYEQYF
TGTGCCACAGGACAGAGCTCCTACGAGCAGTACTTC
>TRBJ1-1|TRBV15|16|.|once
CATSRDRGGGDTEAFF
TGTGCCACCAGCAGAGATCGAGGGGGAGGTGACACTGAAGCTTTCTTT
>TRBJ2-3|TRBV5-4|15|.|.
CASSLGSPSTDTQYF
TGTGCCAGCAGCTTGGGTAGCCCGAGCACAGATACGCAGTATTTT
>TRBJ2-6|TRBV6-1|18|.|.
CASSDLGDSGSGANVLTF
TGTGCCAGCAGTGACCTCGGGGACTCTGGCTCTGGGGCCAACGTCCTGACTTTC
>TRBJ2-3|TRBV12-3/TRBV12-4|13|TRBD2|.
CASFRTSGDTQYF
TGTGCCAGTTTCAGGACTAGCGGCGATACGCAGTATTTT
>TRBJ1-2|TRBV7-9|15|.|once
CASSLVRGAVYGYTF
TGTGCCAGCAGCTTAGTTCGAGGGGCTGTCTATGGCTACACCTTC
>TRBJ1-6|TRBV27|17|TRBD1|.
CASSLRQGSSYNSPLHF
TGTGCCAGCAGTTTACGACAGGGAAGCTCCTATAATTCACCCCTCCACTTT
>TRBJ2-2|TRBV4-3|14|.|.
CASSQDENTGELFF
TGCGCCAGCAGCCAAGATGAGAACACCGGGGAGCTGTTTTTT
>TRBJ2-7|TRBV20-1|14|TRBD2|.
CSALSGGNTYEQYF
TGCAGTGCTCTGAGCGGGGGGAACACCTACGAGCAGTACTTC
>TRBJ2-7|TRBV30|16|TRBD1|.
CAWSGSGTGSSYEQYF
TGTGCCTGGAGTGGGTCCGGGACAGGGAGCTCCTACGAGCAGTACTTC
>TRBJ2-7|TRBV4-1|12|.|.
CASSQEGVEQYF
TGCGCCAGCAGCCAAGAAGGGGTCGAGCAGTACTTC
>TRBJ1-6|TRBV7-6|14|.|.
CASSFEPVNSPLHF
TGTGCCAGCAGCTTCGAGCCGGTCAATTCACCCCTCCACTTT
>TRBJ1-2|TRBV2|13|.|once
CAITKTPDYGYTF
TGTGCCATCACAAAAACCCCCGACTATGGCTACACCTTC
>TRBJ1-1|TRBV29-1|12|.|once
CSVDDKNTEAFF
TGCAGCGTTGACGACAAGAACACTGAAGCTTTCTTT
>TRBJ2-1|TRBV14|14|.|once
CASSQYISYNEQFF
TGTGCCAGCAGCCAGTATATCTCCTACAATGAGCAGTTCTTC
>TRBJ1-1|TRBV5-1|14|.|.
CASSLQTLNTEAFF
TGCGCCAGCAGCTTGCAGACATTGAACACTGAAGCTTTCTTT
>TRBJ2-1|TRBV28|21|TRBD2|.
CASSLRLAGGFYKSSYNEQFF
TGTGCCAGCAGTTTGAGGCTAGCGGGGGGATTTTATAAGAGCTCCTACAATGAGCAGTTCTTC
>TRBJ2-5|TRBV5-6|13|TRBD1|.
CASYGQGQKTQYF
TGTGCCAGCTATGGACAGGGGCAGAAGACCCAGTACTTC
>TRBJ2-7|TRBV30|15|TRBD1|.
CAWDVPGQGIREQYF
TGTGCCTGGGATGTACCGGGACAGGGGATCAGGGAGCAGTACTTC
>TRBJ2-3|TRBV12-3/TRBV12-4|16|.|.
CASSLGDSLFTDTQYF
TGTGCCAGCAGTTTAGGAGACTCACTCTTCACAGATACGCAGTATTTT
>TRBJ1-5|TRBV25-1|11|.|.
CASGPDQPQHF
TGTGCCAGCGGTCCTGATCAGCCCCAGCATTTT
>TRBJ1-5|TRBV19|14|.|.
CASSISRPNQPQHF
TGTGCCAGTAGTATATCCCGGCCCAATCAGCCCCAGCATTTT
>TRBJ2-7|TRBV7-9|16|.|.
CASSPPGAVANYEQYF
TGTGCCAGCAGCCCCCCAGGGGCGGTCGCGAATTACGAGCAGTACTTC
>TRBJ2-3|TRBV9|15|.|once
CASSPPRGSTDTQYF
TGTGCCAGCAGTCCCCCAAGGGGCAGCACAGATACGCAGTATTTT
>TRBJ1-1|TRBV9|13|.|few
CASSVVLNTEAFF
TGTGCCAGCAGCGTAGTGCTGAACACTGAAGCTTTCTTT
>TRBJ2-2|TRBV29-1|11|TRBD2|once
CSVGGGGELFF
TGCAGCGTTGGCGGGGGCGGGGAGCTGTTTTTT